The 23 T cell receptor beta chains presented below share a single source sample, sequenced in a study of Ad26.COV2.S vaccination and SARS-CoV-2 variants. This table comes from immunoSEQ multiplex PCR, and its TCRdb copy is limited to in-frame clones, with some not included. The table lists about 390,000 clones, approximately 86% of them singletons. Documented treatment: some 20 received Ad26.COV2.S at low or high dose, single or two shots; 5 received placebo; per-sample allocation not given. The investigators took samples on day 63 after the first vaccine or placebo injection. This sample comprised peripheral blood, obtained in a trial of Ad26.COV2.S vaccine versus placebo. Source of these receptors: a person aged 18 to 65 who received the Ad26.COV2.S COVID-19 vaccine or a placebo.

V is TRBV6-6 and J is TRBJ2-6; tentative D call: TRBD1 (5 bases). Germline V gene sequence: CDR1 MNHNY, CDR2 SVGAGI (reference sequence). V dropped 11 bases and J dropped 1 base, with 9 bases sitting between them. The CDR3 spans 13 residues. The CDR3: CAAQESGANVLTF. CDR3 nucleotides: TGTGCCGCACAGGAGTCTGGGGCCAACGTCCTGACTTTC.

V gene TRBV11-1 combines with J gene TRBJ2-2; possibly TRBD1 for D (5 bases). V was shortened by 5 bases and J by 5 bases, with 9 bases between the two germline ends. Germline CDR1 and CDR2: SGHAT and FQDESV (reference sequence). The CDR3 is made up of 13 amino acids. The CDR3 DNA reads TGTGCCAGCAGCCCCAGGGCTACCGGGGAGCTGTTTTTT. It codes for CASSPRATGELFF.

The chain couples TRBV20-1 to TRBJ2-3; 7 bases are shared with TRBD2. This CDR3 is built from 11 residues. Germline V gene data show CDR1 as DFQATT and CDR2 as SNEGSKA (reference sequence). The J segment lost 5 bases and the V segment lost 5 bases, leaving 1 base of the junction unmatched. Written as DNA, the CDR3 is TGCAGTGCTGAGCGGGGAGATACGCAGTATTTT. It encodes CSAERGDTQYF.

The chain employs TRBV19 and TRBJ1-3; tentative D call: TRBD1 (5 bases). The germline V gene has CDR1 LNHDA and CDR2 SQIVND (reference sequence). The CDR3 sequence is 15 residues long. The V end was cut by 5 bases, the J end by 2 bases, with 13 bases between. The CDR3 loop is CASSLTGTAGNTIYF. CDR3 in DNA: TGTGCCAGTAGTCTAACCGGGACGGCTGGAAACACCATATATTTT.

This chain links TRBV4-1 with TRBJ1-2, with TRBD1 matching 7 bases. Trimming at V came to 2 bases and at J to 8 bases, leaving 11 bases not matched to a gene. The CDR3 consists of 15 residues. Germline V gene lookup returns CDR1 MGHRA and CDR2 YSYEKL. CDR3 DNA sequence: TGCGCCAGCAGCCAACCTACGACAGGGCCAAGAGGCTACACCTTC. Its protein is CASSQPTTGPRGYTF.

The chain uses TRBV6-5 and TRBJ2-1; D is possibly TRBD1 (6 bases). Germline V gene data show CDR1 as MNHEY and CDR2 as SVGAGI. The V and J ends lost 6 bases and 4 bases respectively, with 13 bases between them. This CDR3 region has 14 residues. CDR3: CASRDADSYNEQFF. In DNA form, the CDR3 reads TGTGCCAGCAGGGACGCGGACAGTTACAATGAGCAGTTCTTC.

The genes are TRBV2 and TRBJ1-3, with 7 bases matching TRBD1. J gave up 0 bases and V 9 bases, and 8 bases lay outside the gene matches. This CDR3 has 15 residues. Germline V gene data show CDR1 as SNHLY and CDR2 as FYNNEI. The CDR3 coding sequence is TGTGCCAGTCAGGGGGTTGCTAACTCTGGAAACACCATATATTTT. This sequence encodes CASQGVANSGNTIYF.

V usage is TRBV29-1 and J usage is TRBJ1-1; D ambiguous. Trimming cost V 8 bases and J 3 bases, with 13 bases left between them. CDR1 SQVTM and CDR2 ANQGSEA come from the germline V gene. The CDR3 is 12 amino acids. The chain's CDR3 is CSTRHGDTEAFF. CDR3 nucleotides: TGCAGCACCAGACATGGAGACACTGAAGCTTTCTTT.

V gene TRBV12-5 combines with J gene TRBJ1-5; D is possibly TRBD1 (6 bases). Germline V lookup: CDR1 LGHNT, CDR2 FRNRAP. The CDR3 is made up of 14 amino acids. V lost 3 bases, J lost 5 bases, and 11 bases lay in between. CDR3 in amino acids: CASGFTGIDQPQHF. The CDR3 nucleotides are TGTGCTAGTGGTTTTACAGGGATCGATCAGCCCCAGCATTTT. Filled out from reference TRBV12-5 and TRBJ1-5, the complete variable domain reads DARVTQTPRHKVTEMGQEVTMRCQPILGHNTVFWYRQTMMQGLELLAYFRNRAPLDDSGMPKDRFSAEMPDATLATLKIQPSEPRDSAVYFCASGFTGIDQPQHFGDGTRLSIL.

The gene calls are TRBV2 and TRBJ1-2, with D perhaps TRBD1 (5 bases). Per germline, CDR1 SNHLY and CDR2 FYNNEI. The CDR3 has 11 amino acids. Trimming removed 5 bases at V and 8 bases at J, with 9 bases between. The CDR3 sequence is CASSQGPGYTF. The DNA of the CDR3 is TGTGCCAGCAGTCAGGGTCCCGGCTACACCTTC.

In DNA form, the CDR3 reads TGTGCCACCAGGGGATGGGAGGGGCAAGGAGCTAACTATGGCTACACCTTC. It is translated as CATRGWEGQGANYGYTF. The chain couples TRBV15 to TRBJ1-2; D perhaps matches TRBD1 (5 bases). V was shortened by 6 bases and J by 0 bases, with 20 bases between the two germline ends. The CDR3 totals 17 residues. The germline gives CDR1 LNHNV, CDR2 YYDKDF (reference sequence).

The rearrangement uses TRBV6-1 and TRBJ1-4, with D unresolved. The CDR3 length is 15 residues. Germline-derived CDR1 and CDR2 are MNHNS and SASEGT. Trimming pared 3 bases from V and 8 bases from J, leaving 16 bases between. The DNA of the CDR3 is TGTGCCAGCAGTGACGAGACCACATTGGGGGAAAAACTGTTTTTT. It specifies CASSDETTLGEKLFF.

This chain uses TRBV2 with TRBJ1-6, with D perhaps TRBD1 (5 bases). Looked up from germline, CDR1 is SNHLY and CDR2 is FYNNEI. This CDR3 is built from 13 residues. The V end was cut by 10 bases, the J end by 7 bases, with 14 bases between. The CDR3 loop reads CATLGDQNSPLHF. The CDR3 DNA reads as TGTGCCACCTTGGGGGATCAGAATTCACCCCTCCACTTT. The variable domain in full, completed from reference TRBV2 and TRBJ1-6, reads EPEVTQTPSHQVTQMGQEVILRCVPISNHLYFYWYRQILGQKVEFLVSFYNNEISEKSEIFDDQFSVERPDGSNFTLKIRSTKLEDSAMYFCATLGDQNSPLHFGNGTRLTVT.

This chain links TRBV9 with TRBJ1-2; perhaps TRBD1 as D (5 bases). The CDR3 is 15 amino acids. From germline, CDR1 is SGDLS and CDR2 YYNGEE. Trimming removed 5 bases at V and 4 bases at J, with 18 bases between. In DNA form, the CDR3 reads TGTGCCAGCAGACGGGACCCCGTCTTTAGCTATGGCTACACCTTC. Protein product: CASRRDPVFSYGYTF.

The J gene is TRBJ2-7, the V gene TRBV7-9; 10 bases are a match to TRBD1. With V trimmed by 5 bases and J by 4 bases, 8 bases remained unmatched. The CDR3 consists of 15 residues. Germline V gene lookup returns CDR1 SEHNR and CDR2 FQNEAQ (reference sequence). CDR3 residues: CASSTLGTGEYEQYF. As DNA, the CDR3 is TGTGCCAGCAGCACCCTCGGGACAGGGGAATACGAGCAGTACTTC.

The chain carries TRBV18 and TRBJ1-3; unclear D gene. The CDR3 has 17 residues. Germline V gene data show CDR1 as KGHSH and CDR2 as LQKENI. The V and J ends lost 5 bases and 0 bases respectively, with 17 bases between them. The CDR3 loop reads CASSYYHSSSSGNTIYF. The CDR3 bases are TGTGCCAGCTCATACTATCACAGTTCTAGCTCTGGAAACACCATATATTTT.

The gene calls are TRBV4-2 and TRBJ2-2; the D gene is possibly TRBD2 (5 bases). Germline CDR1 reads LGHNA; CDR2 reads YNFKEQ. V was clipped by 1 base and J by 2 bases, with 8 bases between them. CDR3 length: 15 amino acids. CDR3 coding DNA: TGTGCCAGCAGCCAAGGTAGCGTCAACACCGGGGAGCTGTTTTTT. Its protein is CASSQGSVNTGELFF.

Written as DNA, the CDR3 is TGCGCCAGCAGCTTGGGAGAAGACTCTGGAAACACCATATATTTT. This sequence encodes CASSLGEDSGNTIYF. The V call is TRBV5-1, the J call TRBJ1-3; D uncertain. This CDR3 spans 15 amino acids. V was trimmed by 0 bases and J by 0 bases, leaving 7 bases between them. CDR1 is SGHRS and CDR2 is YFSETQ in the germline V gene.

This clone was seen only once. The chain carries TRBV19 and TRBJ1-1; D ambiguous. Germline values: CDR1 LNHDA, CDR2 SQIVND (reference sequence). The CDR3 length is 16 residues. V shed 4 bases and J shed 2 bases, with 17 bases lying between them. The CDR3 here is CASSKIGNAGNTEAFF. The CDR3 nucleotides read TGTGCCAGTAGTAAAATAGGGAACGCGGGCAACACTGAAGCTTTCTTT.

This chain connects TRBV27 to TRBJ2-3; 12 positions agree with TRBD2. Germline V lookup: CDR1 MNHEY, CDR2 SMNVEV (reference sequence). Germline trimming cut 6 bases from V and 2 bases from J; bases unmatched to any gene: 21. This CDR3 has 21 residues. In DNA form, the CDR3 reads TGTGCCAGCAGGGCATTTTCGACTAGCGGGGGACACCGTCCCTACACAGATACGCAGTATTTT. This codes for CASRAFSTSGGHRPYTDTQYF.

This rearrangement joins TRBV15 to TRBJ2-1; the D is unclear. V was cut by 4 bases and J by 5 bases, with 12 bases left in between. Germline V gene lookup returns CDR1 LNHNV and CDR2 YYDKDF (reference sequence). The CDR3 has 14 amino acids. CDR3 coding DNA: TGTGCCACCAGCACAGGACCGGGCCACAATGAGCAGTTCTTC. Translating it yields CATSTGPGHNEQFF. Full variable domain (rest looked up from reference TRBV15 and TRBJ2-1): DAMVIQNPRYQVTQFGKPVTLSCSQTLNHNVMYWYQQKSSQAPKLLFHYYDKDFNNEADTPDNFQSRRPNTSFCFLDIRSPGLGDTAMYLCATSTGPGHNEQFFGPGTRLTVL.

This chain connects TRBV13 to TRBJ2-1, with TRBD2 matching 13 bases. V lost 11 bases to trimming and J lost 10 bases; unmatched junction nucleotides: 8. The CDR3 sequence is 13 residues long. The germline CDR1 and CDR2 sequences are PRHDT and FYEKMQ (reference sequence). The CDR3 protein is CASGTSGTMEQFF. The CDR3 DNA reads as TGTGCCTCCGGGACTAGCGGGACCATGGAGCAGTTCTTC. The full variable domain, its missing parts supplied by reference TRBV13 and TRBJ2-1, is AAGVIQSPRHLIKEKRETATLKCYPIPRHDTVYWYQQGPGQDPQFLISFYEKMQSDKGSIPDRFSAQQFSDYHSELNMSSLELGDSALYFCASGTSGTMEQFFGPGTRLTVL.

The chain employs TRBV24-1 and TRBJ2-2; tentatively, D is TRBD1 or TRBD2 (5 bases each). The length of the CDR3 is 13 residues. Germline V CDR1 and CDR2: KGHDR, SFDVKD. Trimming pared 5 bases from V and 8 bases from J, leaving 11 bases between. The DNA of the CDR3 is TGTGCCACCAGTGTGGGGACCTCGGGGGAGCTGTTTTTT. Translating gives CATSVGTSGELFF.